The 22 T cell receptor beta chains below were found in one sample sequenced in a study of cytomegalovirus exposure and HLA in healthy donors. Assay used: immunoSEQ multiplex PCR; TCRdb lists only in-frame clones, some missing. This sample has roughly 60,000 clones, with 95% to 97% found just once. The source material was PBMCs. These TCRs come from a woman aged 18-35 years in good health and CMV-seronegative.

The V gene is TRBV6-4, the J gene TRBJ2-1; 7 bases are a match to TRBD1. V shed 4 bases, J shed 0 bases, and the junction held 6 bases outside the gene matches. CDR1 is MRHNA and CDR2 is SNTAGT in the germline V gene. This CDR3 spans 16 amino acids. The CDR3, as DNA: TGTGCCAGCAGTGGGAGAGGGACAGACTCCTACAATGAGCAGTTCTTC. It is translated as CASSGRGTDSYNEQFF.

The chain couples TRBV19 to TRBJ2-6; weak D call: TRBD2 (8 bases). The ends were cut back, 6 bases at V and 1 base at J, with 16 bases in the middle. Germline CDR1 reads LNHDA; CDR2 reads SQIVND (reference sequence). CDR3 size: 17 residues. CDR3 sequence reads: CASRRGAGGSGANVLTF. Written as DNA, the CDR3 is TGTGCCAGTAGGCGGGGGGCAGGGGGATCTGGGGCCAACGTCCTGACTTTC.

In nucleotides, the CDR3 is TGCGCCAGCAGCCAAGACGGGTTTGGCGGGGGAAATGAGCAGTTCTTC. Translated, it gives CASSQDGFGGGNEQFF. V and J are TRBV4-3 and TRBJ2-1; 7 bases are a match to TRBD2. The length of the CDR3 is 16 residues. Germline lookup yields CDR1 LGHNA and CDR2 YSLEER. The J segment lost 7 bases and the V segment lost 0 bases, leaving 9 bases of the junction unmatched.

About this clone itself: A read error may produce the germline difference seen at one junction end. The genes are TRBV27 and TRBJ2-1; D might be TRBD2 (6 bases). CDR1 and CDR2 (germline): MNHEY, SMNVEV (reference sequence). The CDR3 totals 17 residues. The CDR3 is CASSLLGGSGQFRSLVF. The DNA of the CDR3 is TGTGCCAGCAGTTTGTTGGGAGGCTCCGGGCAATTCCGTAGTTTGGTCTTC.

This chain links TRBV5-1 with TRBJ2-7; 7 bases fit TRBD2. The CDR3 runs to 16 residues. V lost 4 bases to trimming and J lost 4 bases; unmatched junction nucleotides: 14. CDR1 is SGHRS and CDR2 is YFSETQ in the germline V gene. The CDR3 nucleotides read TGCGCCAGCAGCGGACCGGGGGGTCCCGGTGGGTACGAGCAGTACTTC. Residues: CASSGPGGPGGYEQYF.

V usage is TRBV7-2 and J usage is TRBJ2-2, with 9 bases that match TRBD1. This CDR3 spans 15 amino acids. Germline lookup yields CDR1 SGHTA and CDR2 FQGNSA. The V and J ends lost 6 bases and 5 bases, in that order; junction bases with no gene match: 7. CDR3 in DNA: TGTGCCAGCAGTATGGACAGGGGTCGGACCGGGGAGCTGTTTTTT. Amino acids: CASSMDRGRTGELFF.

The DNA of the CDR3 is TGTGCCAGCAGTGCCCGACAGGGGTGGACTGAAGCTTTCTTT. The encoded protein is CASSARQGWTEAFF. This chain connects TRBV2 to TRBJ1-1; 8 bases map to TRBD1. V lost 4 bases to trimming and J lost 5 bases; unmatched junction nucleotides: 6. Germline V CDR1 and CDR2: SNHLY, FYNNEI. The CDR3 runs 14 residues. The full variable domain, its missing parts supplied by reference TRBV2 and TRBJ1-1, is EPEVTQTPSHQVTQMGQEVILRCVPISNHLYFYWYRQILGQKVEFLVSFYNNEISEKSEIFDDQFSVERPDGSNFTLKIRSTKLEDSAMYFCASSARQGWTEAFFGQGTRLTVV.

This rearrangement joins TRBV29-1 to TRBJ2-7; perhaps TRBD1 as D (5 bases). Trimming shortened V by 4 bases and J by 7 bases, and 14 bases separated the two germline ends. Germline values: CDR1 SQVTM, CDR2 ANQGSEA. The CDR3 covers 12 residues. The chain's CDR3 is CSVGQGPLEQYF. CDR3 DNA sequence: TGCAGCGTTGGTCAGGGCCCCCTGGAGCAGTACTTC.

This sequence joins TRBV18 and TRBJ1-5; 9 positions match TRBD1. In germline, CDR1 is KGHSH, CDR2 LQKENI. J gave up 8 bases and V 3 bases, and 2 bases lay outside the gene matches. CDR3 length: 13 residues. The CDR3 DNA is TGTGCCAGCTCACCGGGACAGGGAGAGCCCCAGCATTTT. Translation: CASSPGQGEPQHF. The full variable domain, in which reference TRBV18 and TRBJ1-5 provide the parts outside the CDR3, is NAGVMQNPRHLVRRRGQEARLRCSPMKGHSHVYWYRQLPEEGLKFMVYLQKENIIDESGMPKERFSAEFPKEGPSILRIQQVVRGDSAAYFCASSPGQGEPQHFGDGTRLSIL.

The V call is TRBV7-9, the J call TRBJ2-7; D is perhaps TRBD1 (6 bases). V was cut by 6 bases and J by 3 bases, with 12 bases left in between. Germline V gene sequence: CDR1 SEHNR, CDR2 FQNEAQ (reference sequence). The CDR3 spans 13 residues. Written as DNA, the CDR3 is TGTGCCAGCAGGGATGGGACAAACTACGAGCAGTACTTC. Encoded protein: CASRDGTNYEQYF.

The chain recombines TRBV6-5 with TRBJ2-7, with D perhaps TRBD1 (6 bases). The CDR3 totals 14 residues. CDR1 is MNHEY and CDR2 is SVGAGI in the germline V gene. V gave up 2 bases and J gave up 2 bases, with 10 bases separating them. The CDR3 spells CASSYDQGTYEQYF. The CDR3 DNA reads TGTGCCAGCAGTTACGATCAGGGGACCTACGAGCAGTACTTC.

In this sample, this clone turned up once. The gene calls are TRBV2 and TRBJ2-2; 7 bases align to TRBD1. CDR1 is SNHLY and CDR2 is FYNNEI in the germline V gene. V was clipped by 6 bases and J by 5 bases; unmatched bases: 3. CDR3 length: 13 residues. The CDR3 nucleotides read TGTGCCAGCAGGCGACAGGGTACCGGGGAGCTGTTTTTT. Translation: CASRRQGTGELFF.

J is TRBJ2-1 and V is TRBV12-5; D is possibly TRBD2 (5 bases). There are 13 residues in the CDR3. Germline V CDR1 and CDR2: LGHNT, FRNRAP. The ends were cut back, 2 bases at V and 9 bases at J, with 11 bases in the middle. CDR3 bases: TGTGCTAGTGGTTTGTCCGGGATCGGTGAGCAGTTCTTC. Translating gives CASGLSGIGEQFF. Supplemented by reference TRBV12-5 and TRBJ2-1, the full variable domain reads DARVTQTPRHKVTEMGQEVTMRCQPILGHNTVFWYRQTMMQGLELLAYFRNRAPLDDSGMPKDRFSAEMPDATLATLKIQPSEPRDSAVYFCASGLSGIGEQFFGPGTRLTVL.

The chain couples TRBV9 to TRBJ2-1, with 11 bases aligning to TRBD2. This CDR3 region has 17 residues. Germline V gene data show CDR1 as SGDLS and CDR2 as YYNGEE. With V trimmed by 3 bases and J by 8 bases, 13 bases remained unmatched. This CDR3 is CASSAPGLAGGGYEQFF. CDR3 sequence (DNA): TGTGCCAGCAGCGCCCCGGGATTAGCGGGGGGGGGTTATGAGCAGTTCTTC.

CDR3 region: CASSPVLEDPGELFF. Written as DNA, the CDR3 is TGTGCCAGCAGCCCGGTACTCGAGGATCCCGGGGAGCTGTTTTTT. The rearrangement uses TRBV7-4 and TRBJ2-2; no clear D. Germline CDR1 reads SGHVT; CDR2 reads SQSDAQ. This CDR3 is 15 amino acids long. V dropped 5 bases and J dropped 6 bases, with 16 bases sitting between them.

The CDR3 spells CASSPEGGGRYNEQFF. In DNA form, the CDR3 reads TGTGCCAGCAGCCCCGAGGGGGGGGGCCGGTACAATGAGCAGTTCTTC. This chain connects TRBV13 to TRBJ2-1, with D possibly TRBD2 on 7 matching bases. The CDR3 sequence is 16 residues long. Deletions cut 5 bases from V and 4 bases from J, with 18 bases between. Germline CDR1 reads PRHDT; CDR2 reads FYEKMQ (reference sequence).

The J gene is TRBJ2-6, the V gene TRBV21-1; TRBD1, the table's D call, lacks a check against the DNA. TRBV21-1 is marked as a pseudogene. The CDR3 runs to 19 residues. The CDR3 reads CASSKAVPGPVSGANVLTF. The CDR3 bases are TGTGCCAGCAGCAAAGCGGTTCCAGGGCCCGTCTCTGGGGCCAACGTCCTGACTTTC.

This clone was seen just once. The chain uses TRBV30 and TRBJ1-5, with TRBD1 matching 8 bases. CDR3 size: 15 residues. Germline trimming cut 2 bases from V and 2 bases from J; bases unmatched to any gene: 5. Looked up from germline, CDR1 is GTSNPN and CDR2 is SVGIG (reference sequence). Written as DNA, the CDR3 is TGTGCCTGGAGTCGCAGGGGGCCGGGCAATCAGCCCCAGCATTTT. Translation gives CAWSRRGPGNQPQHF.

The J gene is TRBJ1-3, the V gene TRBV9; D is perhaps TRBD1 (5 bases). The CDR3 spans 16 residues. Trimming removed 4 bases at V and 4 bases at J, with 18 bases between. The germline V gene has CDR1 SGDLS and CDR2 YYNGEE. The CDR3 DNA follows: TGTGCCAGCAGCCCCCCGGGGGATTTCACCGGAAACACCATATATTTT. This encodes CASSPPGDFTGNTIYF. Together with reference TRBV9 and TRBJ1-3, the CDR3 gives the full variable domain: DSGVTQTPKHLITATGQRVTLRCSPRSGDLSVYWYQQSLDQGLQFLIQYYNGEERAKGNILERFSAQQFPDLHSELNLSSLELGDSALYFCASSPPGDFTGNTIYFGEGSWLTVV.

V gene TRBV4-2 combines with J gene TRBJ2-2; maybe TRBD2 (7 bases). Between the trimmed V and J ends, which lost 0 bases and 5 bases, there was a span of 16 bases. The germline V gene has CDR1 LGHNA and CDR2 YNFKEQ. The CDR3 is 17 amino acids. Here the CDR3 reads CASSQEGAGAGTGELFF. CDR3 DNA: TGTGCCAGCAGCCAAGAGGGGGCGGGAGCGGGGACCGGGGAGCTGTTTTTT.

This chain's CDR3 is CASPLAGEAKNIQYF. The CDR3 nucleotides read TGTGCCAGCCCGCTAGCGGGCGAAGCCAAAAACATTCAGTACTTC. This chain connects TRBV6-4 to TRBJ2-4; the match to TRBD2 covers 8 bases. V dropped 8 bases and J dropped 0; count of bases not matched to a gene: 6. Germline CDR1 and CDR2: MRHNA and SNTAGT. The CDR3 spans 15 residues.

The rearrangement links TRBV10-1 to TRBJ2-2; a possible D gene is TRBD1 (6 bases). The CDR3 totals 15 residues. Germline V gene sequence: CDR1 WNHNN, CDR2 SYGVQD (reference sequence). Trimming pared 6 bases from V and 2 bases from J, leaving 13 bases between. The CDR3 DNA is TGCGCCAGCAGCGACGGGACACAAAACACCGGGGAGCTGTTTTTT. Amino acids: CASSDGTQNTGELFF.